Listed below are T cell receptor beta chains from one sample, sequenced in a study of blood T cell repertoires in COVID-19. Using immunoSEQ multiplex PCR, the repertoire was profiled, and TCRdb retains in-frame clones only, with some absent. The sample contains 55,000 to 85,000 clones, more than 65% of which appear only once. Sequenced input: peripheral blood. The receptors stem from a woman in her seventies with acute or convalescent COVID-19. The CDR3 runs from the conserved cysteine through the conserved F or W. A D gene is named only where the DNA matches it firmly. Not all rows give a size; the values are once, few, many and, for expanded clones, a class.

CDR3aa: CASSLVARDTQYF
CDR3nt: TGTGCCAGCAGCTTAGTAGCCCGAGATACGCAGTATTTT
j_gene: TRBJ2-3
d_gene: NA
v_gene: TRBV7-2
abundance: NA

CDR3aa: CASSTRGQRTDTQYF
CDR3nt: TGTGCCAGTAGTACAAGAGGACAGCGAACAGATACGCAGTATTTT
j_gene: TRBJ2-3
d_gene: NA
v_gene: TRBV19
abundance: NA

CDR3aa: CASRGPGYEQYF
CDR3nt: TGTGCCAGCAGAGGACCAGGGTACGAGCAGTACTTC
j_gene: TRBJ2-7
d_gene: NA
v_gene: TRBV12-3/TRBV12-4
abundance: NA

CDR3aa: CASSFDRGTEAFF
CDR3nt: TGTGCCAGCAGTTTTGACAGGGGAACTGAAGCTTTCTTT
j_gene: TRBJ1-1
d_gene: TRBD1
v_gene: TRBV12-3/TRBV12-4
abundance: NA

CDR3aa: CASSQQGARGYTF
CDR3nt: TGTGCCAGCAGTCAACAAGGGGCGCGGGGCTACACCTTC
j_gene: TRBJ1-2
d_gene: NA
v_gene: TRBV25-1
abundance: NA

CDR3aa: CAWSTGLADSDTQYF
CDR3nt: TGTGCCTGGAGCACGGGACTAGCGGATTCAGATACGCAGTATTTT
j_gene: TRBJ2-3
d_gene: TRBD2
v_gene: TRBV30
abundance: NA

CDR3aa: CASSYSAGISYEQYF
CDR3nt: TGTGCCAGCAGTTACTCAGCAGGGATTTCCTACGAGCAGTACTTC
j_gene: TRBJ2-7
d_gene: NA
v_gene: TRBV6-5
abundance: NA

CDR3aa: CASSLFSGIGETQYF
CDR3nt: TGTGCCAGCAGCCTCTTTAGCGGGATTGGCGAGACCCAGTACTTC
j_gene: TRBJ2-5
d_gene: TRBD2
v_gene: TRBV14
abundance: NA

CDR3aa: CAISETGQAGDTQYF
CDR3nt: TGTGCCATCAGTGAGACGGGACAGGCTGGAGATACGCAGTATTTT
j_gene: TRBJ2-3
d_gene: TRBD1
v_gene: TRBV10-3
abundance: NA

CDR3aa: CASSDPWSSYEQYF
CDR3nt: TGTGCCAGCAGTGACCCATGGAGCTCCTACGAGCAGTACTTC
j_gene: TRBJ2-7
d_gene: NA
v_gene: TRBV6-1
abundance: NA

CDR3aa: CASTEVGLYSTDTQYF
CDR3nt: TGTGCCAGCACGGAAGTCGGACTGTACAGCACAGATACGCAGTATTTT
j_gene: TRBJ2-3
d_gene: NA
v_gene: TRBV2
abundance: few

CDR3aa: CASSLGKSSYNEQFF
CDR3nt: TGTGCCAGCAGTTTGGGCAAGAGCTCCTACAATGAGCAGTTCTTC
j_gene: TRBJ2-1
d_gene: NA
v_gene: TRBV28
abundance: NA

CDR3aa: CATTGSLYEQYF
CDR3nt: TGTGCCACAACAGGATCCCTCTACGAGCAGTACTTC
j_gene: TRBJ2-7
d_gene: NA
v_gene: TRBV10-3
abundance: NA

CDR3aa: CASLQGAGNTEAFF
CDR3nt: TGTGCCAGCCTTCAGGGGGCTGGGAACACTGAAGCTTTCTTT
j_gene: TRBJ1-1
d_gene: TRBD1
v_gene: TRBV6-6
abundance: NA

CDR3aa: CASSDREPNYGYTF
CDR3nt: TGCGCCAGCAGCGACAGGGAACCTAACTATGGCTACACCTTC
j_gene: TRBJ1-2
d_gene: TRBD1
v_gene: TRBV10-2
abundance: NA

CDR3aa: CASSLFSEQFF
CDR3nt: TGTGCCAGCAGCTTATTTAGTGAGCAGTTCTTC
j_gene: TRBJ2-1
d_gene: NA
v_gene: TRBV7-9
abundance: NA

CDR3aa: CASSSDRSGDEKLFF
CDR3nt: TGTGCCAGTAGTTCAGACAGATCTGGGGATGAAAAACTGTTTTTT
j_gene: TRBJ1-4
d_gene: NA
v_gene: TRBV19
abundance: NA

CDR3aa: CASSALTAGTGGEQFF
CDR3nt: TGTGCCAGCAGTGCCCTAACCGCCGGGACAGGGGGTGAGCAGTTCTTC
j_gene: TRBJ2-1
d_gene: TRBD1
v_gene: TRBV6-1
abundance: NA

CDR3aa: CAWSDTGTGVSNQPQHF
CDR3nt: TGTGCCTGGAGTGATACCGGGACAGGGGTTAGCAATCAGCCCCAGCATTTT
j_gene: TRBJ1-5
d_gene: TRBD1
v_gene: TRBV30
abundance: NA

CDR3aa: CASAPGTSRTDTQYF
CDR3nt: TGTGCCAGTGCCCCCGGGACTAGCCGCACAGATACGCAGTATTTT
j_gene: TRBJ2-3
d_gene: TRBD2
v_gene: TRBV9
abundance: NA

CDR3aa: CASSLALGLPRSFF
CDR3nt: TGCGCCAGCAGCTTGGCCTTAGGACTTCCCAGGAGTTTCTTT
j_gene: TRBJ1-1
d_gene: NA
v_gene: TRBV5-1
abundance: NA

CDR3aa: CASQTGQGSSYEQYF
CDR3nt: TGTGCCAGTCAGACCGGACAGGGGAGCTCCTACGAGCAGTACTTC
j_gene: TRBJ2-7
d_gene: TRBD1
v_gene: TRBV6-5
abundance: NA

CDR3aa: CATEPHGQGPPLHF
CDR3nt: TGTGCCACCGAGCCTCATGGACAGGGTCCACCCCTCCACTTT
j_gene: TRBJ1-6
d_gene: TRBD1
v_gene: TRBV10-3
abundance: NA

CDR3aa: CASSLLVSYEQYF
CDR3nt: TGTGCCAGCAGCTTACTCGTATCCTACGAGCAGTACTTC
j_gene: TRBJ2-7
d_gene: NA
v_gene: TRBV7-9
abundance: NA

CDR3aa: CASSYSGAPSYNEQFF
CDR3nt: TGTGCCAGCAGTTACTCGGGGGCGCCCTCCTACAATGAGCAGTTCTTC
j_gene: TRBJ2-1
d_gene: NA
v_gene: TRBV6-5
abundance: NA

CDR3aa: CASSQPRGRSSYNSPLHF
CDR3nt: TGCGCCAGCAGCCAGCCCCGGGGGAGGAGCTCCTATAATTCACCCCTCCACTTT
j_gene: TRBJ1-6
d_gene: NA
v_gene: TRBV4-3
abundance: NA

CDR3aa: CASSYVTGQQPQHF
CDR3nt: TGTGCCAGCAGTTACGTTACAGGTCAGCAGCCCCAGCATTTT
j_gene: TRBJ1-5
d_gene: NA
v_gene: TRBV6-5
abundance: NA

CDR3aa: CASSPGTGFGELFF
CDR3nt: TGTGCCAGCAGTCCCGGGACAGGGTTTGGGGAGCTGTTTTTT
j_gene: TRBJ2-2
d_gene: TRBD1
v_gene: TRBV6-4
abundance: NA

CDR3aa: CASSLFRGSYNEQFF
CDR3nt: TGTGCCAGCAGCCTCTTCAGGGGCTCCTACAATGAGCAGTTCTTC
j_gene: TRBJ2-1
d_gene: NA
v_gene: TRBV14
abundance: NA

CDR3aa: CASSGVARDTEAFF
CDR3nt: TGTGCCAGCAGTGGAGTCGCGAGGGACACTGAAGCTTTCTTT
j_gene: TRBJ1-1
d_gene: NA
v_gene: TRBV2
abundance: NA

CDR3aa: CASSYGQGTGNTIYF
CDR3nt: TGTGCCAGCAGTTACGGCCAGGGAACTGGAAACACCATATATTTT
j_gene: TRBJ1-3
d_gene: NA
v_gene: TRBV6-6
abundance: NA